What follows are 3 T cell receptor beta chains derived from one specimen sequenced in a study of glioma-infiltrating T cells. TCR alpha and beta CDR3 regions were amplified from RNA using iRepertoire nested multiplex PCR. TCRdb used MiXCR to reprocess the multiplex PCR reads, holding one entry per CDR3 protein. The sample consists of around 99,000 distinct CDR3 sequences, 25% to 30% of them appearing once. The sequenced sample was glioma tissue, nonneoplastic brain tissue, or PBMCs (not recorded which). Every receptor here comes from a human donor with low-grade glioma or glioblastoma, undergoing nonglioma brain surgery, or in good health (not recorded which).

This clonotype was counted at least ten times. The chain carries TRBV6-2 or TRBV6-3 and TRBJ1-3, with D perhaps TRBD1 (5 bases). The V gene's germline CDR1 is MNHEY and CDR2 SVGEGT. The germline V and J ends were trimmed by 2 bases and 4 bases, with 12 bases remaining between them. The CDR3 has 15 amino acids. Here the CDR3 reads CASSYRTQRGNTIYF. The CDR3 DNA is TGTGCCAGCAGTTACCGGACACAAAGAGGAAACACCATATATTTT.

This clonotype has ten or more counts. CDR3 nucleotides: TGTGCCAGCAGCTTAGCTTCAGGGGCCACTGGAAACACCATATATTTT. It codes for CASSLASGATGNTIYF. The gene calls are TRBV7-6 and TRBJ1-3; tentative D call: TRBD1 (6 bases). Looked up from germline, CDR1 is SGHVS and CDR2 is FNYEAQ. The CDR3 is made up of 16 amino acids. Deletions cut 0 bases from V and 2 bases from J, with 11 bases between.

This clonotype was seen just once. A much larger clone lies one base from this, so it may be a read error. The rearrangement uses TRBV6-4 and TRBJ1-1, with D hard to call. Trimming cost V 7 bases and J 4 bases, with 19 bases left between them. Germline V gives CDR1 MRHNA, CDR2 SNTAGT. The CDR3 has 15 residues. Written as DNA, the CDR3 is TGTGCCAGCAAACCGGACTTCGCCATGGGCACTGAAGCTTTCTTT. It encodes CASKPDFAMGTEAFF.